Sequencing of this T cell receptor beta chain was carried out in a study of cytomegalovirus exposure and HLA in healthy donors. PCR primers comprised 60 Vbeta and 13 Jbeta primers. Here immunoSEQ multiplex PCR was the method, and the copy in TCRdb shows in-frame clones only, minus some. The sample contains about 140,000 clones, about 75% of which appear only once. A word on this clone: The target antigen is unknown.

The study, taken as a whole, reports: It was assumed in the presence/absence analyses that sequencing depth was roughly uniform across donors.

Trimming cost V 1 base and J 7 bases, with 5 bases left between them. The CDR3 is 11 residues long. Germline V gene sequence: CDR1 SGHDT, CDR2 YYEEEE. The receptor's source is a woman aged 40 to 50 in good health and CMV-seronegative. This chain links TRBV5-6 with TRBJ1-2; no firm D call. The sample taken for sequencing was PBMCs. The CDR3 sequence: CASSLMAGYTF. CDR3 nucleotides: TGTGCCAGCAGCTTGATGGCTGGCTACACCTTC.